This paragraph reports one T cell receptor beta chain. The data derive from a study of T cell responses to AZD1222 COVID-19 vaccine. The repertoire was sequenced with immunoSEQ multiplex PCR; TCRdb's copy has only in-frame clones and lacks some. The sample has under 150,000 clones, about 91% seen once. V was shortened by 0 bases and J by 2 bases, with 12 bases between the two germline ends. The germline V gene encodes CDR1 SGHNT and CDR2 YYREEE (reference sequence). The CDR3 is made up of 15 amino acids. The gene calls are TRBV5-4 and TRBJ2-7, with D possibly matching TRBD1 (6 bases). The origin of this receptor is an adult who received the AZD1222 COVID-19 vaccine. Sequenced here: peripheral blood, sampled 28 days after the second AZD1222 dose. CDR3 in amino acids: CASSLGGQPAYEQYF. DNA for the CDR3: TGTGCCAGCAGCTTGGGTGGACAGCCGGCCTACGAGCAGTACTTC.